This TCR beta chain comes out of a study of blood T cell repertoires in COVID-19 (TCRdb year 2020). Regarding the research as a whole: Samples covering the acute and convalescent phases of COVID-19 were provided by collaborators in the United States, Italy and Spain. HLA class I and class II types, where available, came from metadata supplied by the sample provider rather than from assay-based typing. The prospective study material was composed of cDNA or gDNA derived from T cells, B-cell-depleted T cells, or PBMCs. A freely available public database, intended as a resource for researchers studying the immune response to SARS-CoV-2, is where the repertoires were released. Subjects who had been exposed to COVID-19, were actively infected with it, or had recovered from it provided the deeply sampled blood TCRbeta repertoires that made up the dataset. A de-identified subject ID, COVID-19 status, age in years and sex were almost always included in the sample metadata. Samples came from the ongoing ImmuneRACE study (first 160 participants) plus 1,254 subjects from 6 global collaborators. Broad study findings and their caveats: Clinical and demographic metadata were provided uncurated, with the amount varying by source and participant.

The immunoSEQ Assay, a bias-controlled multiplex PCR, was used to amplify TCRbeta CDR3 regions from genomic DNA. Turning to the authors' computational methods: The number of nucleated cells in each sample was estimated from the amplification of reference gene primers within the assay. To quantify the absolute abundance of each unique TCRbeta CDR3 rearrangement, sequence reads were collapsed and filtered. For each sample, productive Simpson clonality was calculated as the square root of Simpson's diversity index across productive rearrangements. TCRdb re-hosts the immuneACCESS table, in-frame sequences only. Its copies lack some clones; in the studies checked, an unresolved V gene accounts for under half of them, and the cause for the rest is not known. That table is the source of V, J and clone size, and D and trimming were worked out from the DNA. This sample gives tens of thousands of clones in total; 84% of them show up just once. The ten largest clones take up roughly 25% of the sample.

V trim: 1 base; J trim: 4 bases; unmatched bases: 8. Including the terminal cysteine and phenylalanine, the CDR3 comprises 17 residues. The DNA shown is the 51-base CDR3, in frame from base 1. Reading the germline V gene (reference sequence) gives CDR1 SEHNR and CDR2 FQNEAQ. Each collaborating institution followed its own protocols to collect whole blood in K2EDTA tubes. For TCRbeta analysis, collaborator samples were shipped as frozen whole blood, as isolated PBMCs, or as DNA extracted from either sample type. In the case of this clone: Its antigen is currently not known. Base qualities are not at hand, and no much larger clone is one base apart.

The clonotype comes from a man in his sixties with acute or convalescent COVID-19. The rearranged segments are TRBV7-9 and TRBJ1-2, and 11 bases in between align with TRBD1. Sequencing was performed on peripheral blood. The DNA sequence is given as TGTGCCAGCAGCTTAGGGGGACAGGGGGTTTTCGTCTATGGCTACACCTTC. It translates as CASSLGGQGVFVYGYTF.